The 2 T cell receptor beta chains reported below all come from one sample, sequenced in a study of T cells in localized non-small cell lung cancer. The repertoire was sequenced with immunoSEQ multiplex PCR; TCRdb's copy has only in-frame clones and lacks some. In the table there are tens of thousands of clones, around 83% of which are singletons. The source material was PBMCs, sampled before any cancer treatment. These receptors came from a man aged 40 to 70 with stage II lung adenocarcinoma.

The rearrangement uses TRBV5-4 and TRBJ1-2, with D unresolved. Trimming took off 1 base at V and 3 bases at J, with 4 bases between the two ends. The CDR3 consists of 12 residues. The germline gives CDR1 SGHNT, CDR2 YYREEE (reference sequence). CDR3 sequence reads: CASSLNDYGYTF. The CDR3 DNA is TGTGCCAGCAGCTTGAACGACTATGGCTACACCTTC.

The rearrangement links TRBV18 to TRBJ2-1; no reliable D call. This CDR3 is built from 16 residues. The V end lost 3 bases, the J end lost 5 bases, and 17 bases lay between the germline ends. The germline V gene has CDR1 KGHSH and CDR2 LQKENI. CDR3 coding DNA: TGTGCCAGCTCACCCTCCTTTACAATGGGTGACAATGAGCAGTTCTTC. Amino acids: CASSPSFTMGDNEQFF.